The clone carrying this T cell receptor beta chain came up a few times. Its target is unknown. The data stem from a study of cytomegalovirus exposure and HLA in healthy donors. Study context: Tens of millions of unique TCRs from HLA-typed donors were held in an early data release. Whole-study results and caveats: Several top significant clusters appeared, in a later analysis, to be linked to common viral pathogens. In vitro, three CMV-associated chains proved specific for CMV antigens. Accurate prediction of most subjects' HLA-A and HLA-B alleles from TCR beta sequences was reported.

PCR amplification relied on 60 Vbeta primers (plus 13 Jbeta primers). TCRdb's table, derived via immunoSEQ multiplex PCR, lists solely in-frame clones and lacks some. Of 100,000 to 150,000 clones listed, 15% to 20% were seen once; the top ten hold around 2.6%. From germline, CDR1 is SGHDT and CDR2 YYEEEE. This CDR3 spans 15 amino acids. With 0 bases removed from V and 3 bases from J, the gap between germline ends came to 12 bases. Source material: PBMCs. The rearrangement links TRBV5-6 to TRBJ1-1, with D hard to call. The clonotype was recovered from a female donor in good health and CMV-seropositive. For the CDR3, the DNA is TGTGCCAGCAGCTTGGGCGGCGGGTTTGACACTGAAGCTTTCTTT. Translating gives CASSLGGGFDTEAFF.